The T cell receptor beta chain described here comes from a study of blood T cell repertoires in COVID-19. Background on the study: COVID-19 samples collected from the United States, Italy and Spain covered acute and convalescent phases. In each case, the material was cDNA or gDNA derived from T cells, B-cell-depleted T cells, or PBMCs.

The V end was cut by 6 bases, the J end by 2 bases, with 13 bases between. Germline V gene sequence: CDR1 MNHEY, CDR2 SMNVEV (reference sequence). This CDR3 is 14 amino acids long. Authors' processing steps: How many nucleated cells were present was estimated from reference gene primer amplification. Here immunoSEQ multiplex PCR was the method, and the copy in TCRdb shows in-frame clones only, minus some. D and trimming were read from the DNA, whereas the V and J calls and clone size are those reported in that table. Of more than 80,000 clones in the sample, 90% were seen once. The rearrangement links TRBV27 to TRBJ2-5, with D hard to call. The specimen was peripheral blood. The receptor comes from a man aged 18 to 30 with COVID-19, enrolled during active disease. The CDR3 region is CASSYYPPQETQYF. The DNA of the CDR3 is TGTGCCAGCAGCTATTATCCCCCACAAGAGACCCAGTACTTC.